This TCR beta chain was sequenced in a study of cytomegalovirus exposure and HLA in healthy donors. General study points: Many donors carried some public TCRs, although rarity characterized most TCR sequences. The majority of CMV-associated TCR beta chains were reported as apparently HLA-restricted in a later analysis. Sequencing had likely introduced a cluster of highly shared sequence variants as an artifact. Immune exposure information comprised only CMV serostatus.

PCR used 60 Vbeta primers and 13 Jbeta primers. The protocol was immunoSEQ multiplex PCR, while the TCRdb copy is restricted to in-frame clones and leaves out a portion. The sample yields about 160,000 clones, 84% seen once. Turning to this clone: What it binds is not known.

This CDR3 comprises 13 residues. Germline V gives CDR1 SGHVS, CDR2 FNYEAQ. V was cut by 5 bases and J by 3 bases, with 8 bases left in between. This sequence was found in a man between 18 and 35 years old in good health and CMV-seronegative. This chain joins TRBV7-6 and TRBJ2-1, with D possibly being TRBD2 (5 bases). The source material was PBMCs. CDR3 coding DNA: TGTGCCAGCAGCACCACTAGCTACAATGAGCAGTTCTTC. This codes for CASSTTSYNEQFF.